A selection of T cell receptor beta chains follows, all from one sample in a study of beta chain features in type 1 diabetes. TCRdb's table, derived via immunoSEQ multiplex PCR, lists solely in-frame clones and lacks some. The table shows approximately 730,000 clones, with around an eighth occurring only once. Sequenced sample: naive CD4+ T cells from blood. These receptors were collected from a man between 18 and 29 years old with type 1 diabetes. The CDR3 runs from the conserved cysteine through the conserved F or W. A D gene is named only where the DNA matches it firmly. The listing skips clone size in some rows; elsewhere it reads once, few, many or a size class.

TRBJ2-3 | 15 | . | TRBV10-3 | . | TGTGCCATCAGTGATCTGATAGGGTTGGCAGATACGCAGTATTTT | CAISDLIGLADTQYF
TRBJ2-7 | 12 | . | TRBV27 | . | TGTGCCAGCAGTTCGGTCGGAAACGAGCAGTACTTC | CASSSVGNEQYF
TRBJ1-1 | 13 | . | TRBV6-1 | . | TGTGCCAGCAGTGTCGACGCGGGAACTGAAGCTTTCTTT | CASSVDAGTEAFF
TRBJ2-4 | 18 | few | TRBV7-8 | TRBD2 | TGTGCCAGCAGCTTAGCGGGACTAGCGGGACTAGCCAAAAACATTCAGTACTTC | CASSLAGLAGLAKNIQYF
TRBJ2-7 | 15 | . | TRBV5-1 | . | TGCGCCAGCAGATGGTGGGGTGATAGCTCCTACGAGCAGTACTTC | CASRWWGDSSYEQYF
TRBJ1-1 | 13 | . | TRBV7-9 | . | TGTGCCGGTGCGCGGGGGGAAGGTTCTGAAGCTTTCTTT | CAGARGEGSEAFF
TRBJ1-5 | 13 | few | TRBV2 | . | TGTGCCAGCAGTGTGCGGGCGGAGCAGCCCCAGCATTTT | CASSVRAEQPQHF
TRBJ2-7 | 14 | . | TRBV7-9 | . | TGTGCCAGCAGCTTAGGAGACAGGAGCCACGAGCAGTACTTC | CASSLGDRSHEQYF
TRBJ2-5 | 13 | few | TRBV11-3 | . | TGTGCCAGCAGCCAGGACAGTAGAGAGACCCAGTACTTC | CASSQDSRETQYF
TRBJ2-5 | 13 | . | TRBV11-3 | . | TGTGCCAGCAGCTTAGTGGGGACGGAGACCCAGTACTTC | CASSLVGTETQYF
TRBJ2-5 | 14 | . | TRBV11-2 | . | TGTGCCAGCAGCCAGGGTCTTTCGGGAGAGACCCAGTACTTC | CASSQGLSGETQYF
TRBJ2-5 | 16 | . | TRBV7-2 | . | TGTGCCAGCAGCCCGGGTCAGCGGGCGTACCAAGAGACCCAGTACTTC | CASSPGQRAYQETQYF
TRBJ2-7 | 15 | . | TRBV6-6 | . | TGTGCCAGCAGTCTGATGGACCGTTCGCCCTACGAGCAGTACTTC | CASSLMDRSPYEQYF
TRBJ2-2 | 20 | few | TRBV19 | . | TGTGCCAGTAGTCTCCATCAGTGGGTTCAGTTTCCTAAGAACACCGGGGAGCTGTTTTTT | CASSLHQWVQFPKNTGELFF
TRBJ2-7 | 14 | few | TRBV2 | . | TGTGCCAGCAGTTCAGGGGCGGGGAACTACGAGCAGTACTTC | CASSSGAGNYEQYF
TRBJ2-2 | 15 | . | TRBV6-1 | . | TGTGCCAGCAGCCCCATGGAGGGGGCGAACGGGGAGCTGTTTTTT | CASSPMEGANGELFF
TRBJ1-2 | 13 | . | TRBV7-2 | TRBD1 | TGTGCCAGCAGCACCGGACAGGGTATGGGCTACACCTTC | CASSTGQGMGYTF
TRBJ1-2 | 14 | few | TRBV7-9 | . | TGTGCCAGCAGCCCAGGGGCCCAGGGCTATGGCTACACCTTC | CASSPGAQGYGYTF
TRBJ2-3 | 15 | . | TRBV6-5 | TRBD1 | TGTGCCAGCAGGACGACAGGGTTTTTGACAGATACGCAGTATTTT | CASRTTGFLTDTQYF
TRBJ1-1 | 13 | . | TRBV5-4 | . | TGTGCCAGCAGCTTGGTCCTGGACACTGAAGCTTTCTTT | CASSLVLDTEAFF
TRBJ2-5 | 16 | . | TRBV5-1 | TRBD2 | TGCGCCAGCAGACCACGACTAGCGGGGCTCCAAGAGACCCAGTACTTC | CASRPRLAGLQETQYF
TRBJ1-5 | 13 | . | TRBV30 | TRBD1 | TGTGCCTGGACTGGGACAGGGGATCAGCCCCAGCATTTT | CAWTGTGDQPQHF
TRBJ1-5 | 13 | few | TRBV30 | TRBD1 | TGTGCCTGGAGCCACCAGGGGGATCAGCCCCAGCATTTT | CAWSHQGDQPQHF
TRBJ2-5 | 14 | . | TRBV7-2 | TRBD2 | TGTGCCAGCACCTCAACTAGCGGAAAAGAGACCCAGTACTTC | CASTSTSGKETQYF
TRBJ2-7 | 12 | . | TRBV10-3 | . | TGTGCCATCAGTCAATCCCGCTACGAGCAGTACTTC | CAISQSRYEQYF
TRBJ1-2 | 14 | few | TRBV29-1 | . | TGCAGCGTTGGAGGTTCGTTTTTTCCCTATGGCTACACCTTC | CSVGGSFFPYGYTF
TRBJ1-1 | 15 | . | TRBV25-1 | . | TGTGCCAGCAGTGACCGGACCCTTGGGGACACTGAAGCTTTCTTT | CASSDRTLGDTEAFF
TRBJ1-1 | 16 | few | TRBV4-1 | TRBD1 | TGCGCCAGCAGCCAAGACGTCGACAGGGCGAACACTGAAGCTTTCTTT | CASSQDVDRANTEAFF
TRBJ1-2 | 16 | few | TRBV5-1 | . | TGCGCCAGCAGCCCGAGCGGGGGTCCCGCTAACTATGGCTACACCTTC | CASSPSGGPANYGYTF